Sample share makes the clone carrying this TCR beta chain medium-sized. This CDR3 region has 13 residues. The germline gives CDR1 LGHDT, CDR2 YNNKEL (reference sequence). Trimming removed 3 bases from V and 7 bases from J, with 7 bases in between. In the study's own analysis: It was from reference gene primer amplification that nucleated cell counts were estimated. TCRdb's table, derived via immunoSEQ multiplex PCR, lists solely in-frame clones and lacks some. V and J calls and clone size are copied from that table; D and trimming were computed from the DNA. The sample yields tens of thousands of clones, 80% to 85% seen once. The source of the sample is a study of blood T cell repertoires in COVID-19. Overall study: Acute and convalescent COVID-19 samples came from the United States, Italy and Spain. The analysed material was cDNA or gDNA that came from T cells, B-cell-depleted T cells, or PBMCs.

The sequenced sample was peripheral blood. The receptor's source is a human donor in a cohort sampled during active COVID-19. The chain is built from TRBV3-1 (or the pseudogene TRBV3-2) and TRBJ1-6; tentatively, D is TRBD1 (5 bases). Here the CDR3 DNA reads TGTGCCAGCAGCCAGGGGGGGAATTCACCCCTCCACTTT. It yields the protein CASSQGGNSPLHF.